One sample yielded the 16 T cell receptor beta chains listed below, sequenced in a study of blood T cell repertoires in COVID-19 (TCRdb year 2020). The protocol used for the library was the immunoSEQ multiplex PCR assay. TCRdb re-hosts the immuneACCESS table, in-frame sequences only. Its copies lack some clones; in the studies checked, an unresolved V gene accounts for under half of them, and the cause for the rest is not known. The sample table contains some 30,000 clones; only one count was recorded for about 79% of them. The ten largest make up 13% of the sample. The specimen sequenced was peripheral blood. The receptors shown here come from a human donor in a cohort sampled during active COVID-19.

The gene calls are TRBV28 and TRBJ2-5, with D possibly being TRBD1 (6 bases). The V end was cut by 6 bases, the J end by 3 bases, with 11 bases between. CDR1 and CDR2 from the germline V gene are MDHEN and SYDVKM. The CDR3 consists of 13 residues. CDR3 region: CASRTQGKETQYF. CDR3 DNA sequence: TGTGCCAGCAGGACACAGGGTAAAGAGACCCAGTACTTC.

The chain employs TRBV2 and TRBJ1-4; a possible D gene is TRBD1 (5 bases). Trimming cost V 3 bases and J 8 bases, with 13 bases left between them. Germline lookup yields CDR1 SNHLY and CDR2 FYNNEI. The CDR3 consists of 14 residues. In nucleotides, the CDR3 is TGTGCCAGCAGTGAGCAGGGCTTTGAGGAAAAACTGTTTTTT. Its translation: CASSEQGFEEKLFF.

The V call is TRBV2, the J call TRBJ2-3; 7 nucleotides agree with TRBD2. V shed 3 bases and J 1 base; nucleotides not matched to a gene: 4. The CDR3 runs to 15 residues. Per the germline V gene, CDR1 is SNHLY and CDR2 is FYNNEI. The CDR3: CASSDGRGGTDTQYF. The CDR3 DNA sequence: TGTGCCAGCAGTGATGGCCGGGGGGGCACAGATACGCAGTATTTT.

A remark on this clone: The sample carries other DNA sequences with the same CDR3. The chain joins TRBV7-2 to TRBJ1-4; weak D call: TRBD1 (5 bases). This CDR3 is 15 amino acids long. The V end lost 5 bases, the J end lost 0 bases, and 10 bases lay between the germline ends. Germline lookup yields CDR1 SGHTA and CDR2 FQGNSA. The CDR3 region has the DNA TGTGCCAGCAGCCGCCAGGGTTCAACTAATGAAAAACTGTTTTTT. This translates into CASSRQGSTNEKLFF.

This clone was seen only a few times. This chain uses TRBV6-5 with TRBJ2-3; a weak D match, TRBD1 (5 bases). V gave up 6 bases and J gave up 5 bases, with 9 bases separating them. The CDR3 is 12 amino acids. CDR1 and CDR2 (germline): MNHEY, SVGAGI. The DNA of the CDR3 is TGTGCCAGCAGGACCCAGGGAGATACGCAGTATTTT. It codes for CASRTQGDTQYF.

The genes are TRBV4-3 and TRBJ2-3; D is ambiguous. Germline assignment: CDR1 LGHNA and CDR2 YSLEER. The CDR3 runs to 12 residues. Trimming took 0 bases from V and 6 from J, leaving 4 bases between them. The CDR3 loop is CASSQESDTQYF. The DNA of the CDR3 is TGCGCCAGCAGCCAAGAAAGCGATACGCAGTATTTT.

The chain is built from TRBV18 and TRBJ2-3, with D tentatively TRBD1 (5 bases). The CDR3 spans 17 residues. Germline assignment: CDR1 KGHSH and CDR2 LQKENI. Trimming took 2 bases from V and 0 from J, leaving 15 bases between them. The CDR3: CASSPDPTGGSTDTQYF. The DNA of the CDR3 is TGTGCCAGCTCACCAGACCCCACAGGCGGAAGCACAGATACGCAGTATTTT. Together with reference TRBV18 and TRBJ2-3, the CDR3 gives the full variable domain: NAGVMQNPRHLVRRRGQEARLRCSPMKGHSHVYWYRQLPEEGLKFMVYLQKENIIDESGMPKERFSAEFPKEGPSILRIQQVVRGDSAAYFCASSPDPTGGSTDTQYFGPGTRLTVL.

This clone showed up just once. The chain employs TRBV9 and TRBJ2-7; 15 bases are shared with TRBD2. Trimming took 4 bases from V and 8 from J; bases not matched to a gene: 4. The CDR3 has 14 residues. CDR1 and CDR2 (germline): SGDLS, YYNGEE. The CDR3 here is CASSKGLAGGKQYF. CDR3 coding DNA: TGTGCCAGCAGCAAGGGACTAGCGGGGGGTAAGCAGTACTTC.

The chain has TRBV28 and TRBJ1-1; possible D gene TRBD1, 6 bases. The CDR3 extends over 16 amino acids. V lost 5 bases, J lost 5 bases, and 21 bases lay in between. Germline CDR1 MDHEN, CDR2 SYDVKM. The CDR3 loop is CASSGNLWGRRTEAFF. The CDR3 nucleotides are TGTGCCAGCAGTGGCAATCTCTGGGGGCGAAGGACTGAAGCTTTCTTT.

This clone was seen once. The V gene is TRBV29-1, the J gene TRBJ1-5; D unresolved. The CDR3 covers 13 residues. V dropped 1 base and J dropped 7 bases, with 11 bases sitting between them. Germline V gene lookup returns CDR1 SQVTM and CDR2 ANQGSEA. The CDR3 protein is CSVEAGEGQPQHF. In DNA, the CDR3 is TGCAGCGTTGAAGCTGGGGAGGGACAGCCCCAGCATTTT.

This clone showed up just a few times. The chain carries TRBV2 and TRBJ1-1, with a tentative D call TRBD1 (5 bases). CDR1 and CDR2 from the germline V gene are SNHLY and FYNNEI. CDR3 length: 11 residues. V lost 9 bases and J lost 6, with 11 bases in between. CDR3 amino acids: CASTWGAEAFF. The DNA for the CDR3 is TGTGCCAGTACATGGGGCGCTGAAGCTTTCTTT.

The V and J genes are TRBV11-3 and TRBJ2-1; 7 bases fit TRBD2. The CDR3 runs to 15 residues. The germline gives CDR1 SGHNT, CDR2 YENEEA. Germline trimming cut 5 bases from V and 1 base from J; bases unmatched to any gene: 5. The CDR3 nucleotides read TGTGCCAGCAGCCCGTTAGCGGGTTCCTACAATGAGCAGTTCTTC. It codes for CASSPLAGSYNEQFF.

The CDR3 protein is CASSPGQVNTGELFF. Here the CDR3 DNA reads TGTGCCAGCAGCCCCGGACAAGTGAACACCGGGGAGCTGTTTTTT. This chain joins TRBV21-1 and TRBJ2-2; the DNA was not compared with TRBD1, the D call given in the table. TRBV21-1 is tagged as a pseudogene. CDR3 length: 15 amino acids.

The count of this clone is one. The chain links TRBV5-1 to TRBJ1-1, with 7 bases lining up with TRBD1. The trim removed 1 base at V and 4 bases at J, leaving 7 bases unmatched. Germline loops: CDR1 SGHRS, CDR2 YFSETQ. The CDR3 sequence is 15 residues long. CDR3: CASSLLIQGSTEAFF. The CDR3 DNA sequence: TGCGCCAGCAGCTTGTTAATACAGGGGTCCACTGAAGCTTTCTTT.

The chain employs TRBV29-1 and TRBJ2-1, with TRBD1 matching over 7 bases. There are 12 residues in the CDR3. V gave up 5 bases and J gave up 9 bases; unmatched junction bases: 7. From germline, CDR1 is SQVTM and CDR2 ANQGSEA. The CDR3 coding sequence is TGCAGCGTTTCTGAGGGGGCTGGTGAGCAGTTCTTC. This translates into CSVSEGAGEQFF.

This chain's CDR3 is CARSLCRDEQYF. The CDR3 nucleotides read TGTGCCAGAAGCTTGTGTCGGGACGAGCAGTACTTC. V usage is TRBV5-3 and J usage is TRBJ2-7; D not resolved. TRBV5-3 is marked as an open reading frame, function uncertain. This CDR3 comprises 12 residues. The ends were cut back, 1 base at V and 5 bases at J, with 7 bases in the middle.